Below are 27 T cell receptor beta chains sequenced from a single sample in a study of CD8 T cells in ankylosing spondylitis. TCRdb processed the 5' RACE reads anew with MiXCR; each CDR3 protein has one entry. The table lists 200,000 to 250,000 distinct CDR3 sequences, just under 7.5% of them singletons. These receptors have no identified antigens. Study results and caveats: Ankylosing spondylitis blood appeared to be characterized by a TCR beta motif of eight highly homologous variants.

Sequencing was done on a sample of blood, either unsorted or a sorted T cell fraction (not recorded which). The receptors were sampled from a male donor with ankylosing spondylitis.

The chain joins TRBV7-3 to TRBJ2-1, with D perhaps TRBD2 (6 bases). V lost 5 bases to trimming and J lost 3 bases, with 17 bases between them. CDR1 is SGHTA, CDR2 FQGTGA, per germline. The length of the CDR3 is 16 residues. CDR3 in DNA: TGTGCCAGCAGCCCGGCCCGGGGGATATACTACAATGAGCAGTTCTTC. Translation: CASSPARGIYYNEQFF. Looking up the rest from reference TRBV7-3 and TRBJ2-1 gives the full variable domain: GAGVSQTPSNKVTEKGKYVELRCDPISGHTALYWYRQSLGQGPEFLIYFQGTGAADDSGLPNDRFFAVRPEGSVSTLKIQRTERGDSAVYLCASSPARGIYYNEQFFGPGTRLTVL.

This clonotype was counted at least ten times. This chain uses TRBV4-3 with TRBJ1-5; possibly TRBD1 for D (5 bases). CDR1 is LGHNA, CDR2 YSLEER, per germline. The CDR3 totals 16 residues. The ends were cut back, 1 base at V and 9 bases at J, with 19 bases in the middle. The CDR3 nucleotides are TGCGCCAGCAGCCAAGCCCGCGGGACGGCGGTCTGGCCCCAGCATTTT. It is translated as CASSQARGTAVWPQHF.

This clonotype was seen at least ten times. The chain employs TRBV13 and TRBJ2-7; 10 bases are shared with TRBD1. V dropped 4 bases and J dropped 5; count of bases not matched to a gene: 8. The CDR3 runs to 15 residues. Germline V gives CDR1 PRHDT, CDR2 FYEKMQ (reference sequence). This chain's CDR3 is CASSSLRDRGHEQYF. The CDR3 nucleotides read TGTGCCAGCAGCTCGCTCCGGGACAGGGGCCACGAGCAGTACTTC.

The CDR3 DNA reads as TGTGCCAGCAGCTTCCTTAGTTCCGGGGAGCTGTTTTTT. It codes for CASSFLSSGELFF. The chain links TRBV7-6 to TRBJ2-2; D uncertain. This CDR3 has 13 residues. Germline CDR1 and CDR2: SGHVS and FNYEAQ. Trimming removed 3 bases from V and 6 bases from J, with 8 bases in between.

This clonotype was picked up many times. The DNA for the CDR3 is TGCGCCAGCAGCTTCCAGGTCAACACTTTAAACAACGAGCAGTACTTC. Amino acids: CASSFQVNTLNNEQYF. The J gene is TRBJ2-7, the V gene TRBV5-1; D is undetermined. The CDR3 contains 16 residues. V was cut by 2 bases and J by 5 bases, with 20 bases left in between. CDR1 SGHRS and CDR2 YFSETQ come from the germline V gene.

This clonotype was seen ten or more times. The chain couples TRBV27 to TRBJ2-7, with D possibly matching TRBD1 (6 bases). The V gene lost 3 bases and the J gene lost 4 bases, with 13 bases spanning the gap. The V gene's germline CDR1 is MNHEY and CDR2 SMNVEV (reference sequence). The CDR3 contains 14 residues. In nucleotides, the CDR3 is TGTGCCAGCAGTTTGGGGGCAGGGCCTTACGAGCAGTACTTC. Amino acid sequence: CASSLGAGPYEQYF.

This clonotype was recorded many times. The chain couples TRBV27 to TRBJ1-2; D possibly corresponds to TRBD1 (5 bases). CDR1 and CDR2 from the germline V gene are MNHEY and SMNVEV (reference sequence). The CDR3 is 13 amino acids. Between the trimmed V and J ends, which lost 2 bases and 8 bases, there was a span of 12 bases. CDR3 in DNA: TGTGCCAGCAGTTTAGGGCCAGGGAAAGGCTACACCTTC. Its translation: CASSLGPGKGYTF.

This clonotype appeared many times. The CDR3 is CSVEDEQGGIEKLFF. CDR3 nucleotides: TGCAGCGTTGAAGACGAACAGGGAGGTATCGAAAAACTGTTTTTT. The V and J genes are TRBV29-1 and TRBJ1-4, with TRBD1 as a possible D gene (6 bases). Trimming took 0 bases from V and 8 from J, leaving 16 bases between them. The CDR3 totals 15 residues. Germline CDR1 SQVTM, CDR2 ANQGSEA. Full variable domain (rest looked up from reference TRBV29-1 and TRBJ1-4): SAVISQKPSRDICQRGTSLTIQCQVDSQVTMMFWYRQQPGQSLTLIATANQGSEATYESGFVIDKFPISRPNLTFSTLTVSNMSPEDSSIYLCSVEDEQGGIEKLFFGSGTQLSVL.

V and J are TRBV27 and TRBJ2-7; 7 bases map to TRBD2. CDR3 size: 13 residues. Germline V gene data show CDR1 as MNHEY and CDR2 as SMNVEV (reference sequence). The junction had 2 bases not matched to a gene; V was cut back by 3 bases and J by 3 bases. The CDR3 reads CASSFRGDYEQYF. In nucleotides, the CDR3 is TGTGCCAGCAGTTTTCGGGGGGACTACGAGCAGTACTTC.

This clonotype was seen repeatedly, ten times or more. This chain uses TRBV4-1 with TRBJ2-7; TRBD2 aligns across 9 bases. CDR3 size: 15 residues. J lost 3 bases, V lost 1 base, and 4 bases had no gene match. Germline V gene sequence: CDR1 MGHRA, CDR2 YSYEKL. The CDR3 region is CASSQGLAEIYEQYF. The CDR3 nucleotides are TGCGCCAGCAGCCAAGGACTAGCGGAAATCTACGAGCAGTACTTC.

This clonotype was counted many times. The chain carries TRBV27 and TRBJ2-1; 8 bases align to TRBD2. CDR1 and CDR2 (germline): MNHEY, SMNVEV (reference sequence). Trimming took 1 base from V and 8 from J; bases not matched to a gene: 4. The CDR3 contains 14 residues. CDR3 DNA sequence: TGTGCCAGCAGTTTATTACGGGAGGGTCATGAGCAGTTCTTC. Protein product: CASSLLREGHEQFF.

This clonotype was recorded many times. The genes are TRBV6-5 and TRBJ1-5; the D is unclear. This CDR3 contains 15 residues. CDR1 is MNHEY and CDR2 is SVGAGI in the germline V gene. V lost 2 bases to trimming and J lost 7 bases, with 15 bases between them. This chain's CDR3 is CASSYREGLGQPQHF. DNA for the CDR3: TGTGCCAGCAGTTACCGGGAGGGCCTTGGGCAGCCCCAGCATTTT.

In this sample, this clonotype turned up many times. The V gene is TRBV11-2, the J gene TRBJ2-7; D is possibly TRBD2 (5 bases). The CDR3 runs to 13 residues. Germline values: CDR1 SGHAT, CDR2 FQNNGV. V lost 2 bases, J lost 3 bases, and 8 bases lay in between. The CDR3 loop reads CASSLSDYYEQYF. The CDR3 region has the DNA TGTGCCAGCAGCTTATCTGACTACTACGAGCAGTACTTC.

This clonotype was found once. A much larger clonotype is one base distant, so this may be a read error. The rearrangement uses TRBV4-3 and TRBJ1-1, with a weak D call TRBD1 (6 bases). Trimming took off 4 bases at V and 1 base at J, with 10 bases between the two ends. The germline V gene encodes CDR1 LGHNA and CDR2 YSLEER. The CDR3 totals 14 residues. CDR3 nucleotides: TGCGCCAGCAGCCCGGGGGCCAGGAACACTGAAGCTTTCTTT. This codes for CASSPGARNTEAFF.

Many counts were recorded for this clonotype. V is TRBV7-2 and J is TRBJ2-4; no firm D call. Per the germline V gene, CDR1 is SGHTA and CDR2 is FQGNSA. The germline V and J ends were trimmed by 3 bases and 0 bases, with 24 bases remaining between them. CDR3 size: 20 residues. The CDR3, as DNA: TGTGCCAGCAGCTTCGCAGGCGTTTATGGGCTAATAAAAGCCAAAAACATTCAGTACTTC. Translated: CASSFAGVYGLIKAKNIQYF.

This clonotype was seen repeatedly, ten times or more. The J gene is TRBJ2-5, the V gene TRBV5-1, with D perhaps matching TRBD1 (6 bases). The germline CDR1 and CDR2 sequences are SGHRS and YFSETQ. The CDR3 has 14 residues. Trimming stripped 1 base from V and 2 bases from J, with 9 bases between. The CDR3 here is CASSLMGQQETQYF. CDR3 DNA: TGCGCCAGCAGCTTGATGGGACAACAAGAGACCCAGTACTTC.

The chain employs TRBV9 and TRBJ2-7; D assignment may be TRBD1 or TRBD2 (6 bases each). The V gene's germline CDR1 is SGDLS and CDR2 YYNGEE. V shed 4 bases and J shed 5 bases, with 13 bases lying between them. There are 13 residues in the CDR3. Here the CDR3 reads CASSPGGPHEQYF. In nucleotides, the CDR3 is TGTGCCAGCAGCCCCGGGGGCCCCCACGAGCAGTACTTC.

This clonotype came up many times. The chain recombines TRBV5-1 with TRBJ1-1, with 12 bases matching TRBD1. V dropped 5 bases and J dropped 4; count of bases not matched to a gene: 15. The CDR3 spans 18 residues. CDR1 SGHRS and CDR2 YFSETQ come from the germline V gene. The CDR3 bases are TGCGCCAGCAGAGTTGCAATGGGACAGGGGGCGTCGGGCACTGAAGCTTTCTTT. Translated, it gives CASRVAMGQGASGTEAFF.

This clonotype was seen many times. The chain couples TRBV27 to TRBJ2-7; D may be TRBD2 (6 bases). V lost 6 bases and J lost 4, with 16 bases in between. Germline V CDR1 and CDR2: MNHEY, SMNVEV (reference sequence). This CDR3 is 14 amino acids long. The CDR3 protein is CASSGTPEGYEQYF. The CDR3 DNA sequence: TGTGCCAGCAGCGGGACTCCCGAAGGGTACGAGCAGTACTTC.

This clonotype was detected ten times or more. The chain is built from TRBV18 and TRBJ2-1; 9 nucleotides line up with TRBD1. This CDR3 is 14 amino acids long. Germline CDR1 is KGHSH and CDR2 is LQKENI. V lost 6 bases, J lost 4 bases, and 4 bases stayed unmatched. The CDR3 DNA reads as TGTGCCAGCTCTCCGGGACAGGGTTACAATGAGCAGTTCTTC. It translates to CASSPGQGYNEQFF.

Many counts were recorded for this clonotype. V and J are TRBV10-3 and TRBJ2-1, with 7 positions matching TRBD2. Germline CDR1 ENHRY, CDR2 SYGVKD. Trimming removed 0 bases from V and 3 bases from J; junction bases left unmatched: 8. CDR3 size: 17 residues. The CDR3 protein is CAISESKRAGFYNEQFF. CDR3 nucleotide sequence: TGTGCCATCAGTGAGTCGAAGCGAGCGGGGTTCTACAATGAGCAGTTCTTC.

This clonotype occurred many times. The V and J genes are TRBV12-3 or TRBV12-4 and TRBJ1-1; D not certain. The CDR3 is 13 residues long. V lost 2 bases and J lost 4, with 8 bases in between. The DNA for the CDR3 is TGTGCCAGCAGTTTAAGCAGAGTCACTGAAGCTTTCTTT. Amino acids: CASSLSRVTEAFF.

The V and J genes are TRBV7-9 and TRBJ2-1; D possibly corresponds to TRBD2 (6 bases). Germline loops: CDR1 SEHNR, CDR2 FQNEAQ (reference sequence). Trimming stripped 5 bases from V and 4 bases from J, with 21 bases between. CDR3 length: 17 residues. The CDR3 protein is CASSPPRAGLLYNEQFF. The CDR3 bases are TGTGCCAGCAGCCCGCCGCGGGCGGGACTCCTTTACAATGAGCAGTTCTTC.

The V call is TRBV7-9, the J call TRBJ2-6; D perhaps matches TRBD1 (5 bases). The CDR3 length is 17 residues. V lost 2 bases and J 0 bases, leaving 11 bases between the germline ends. Germline CDR1 and CDR2: SEHNR and FQNEAQ (reference sequence). DNA for the CDR3: TGTGCCAGCAGCTTAACAGGTCTTAGCTCTGGGGCCAACGTCCTGACTTTC. Translated, it gives CASSLTGLSSGANVLTF.

The table lists this clonotype with a few counts. The gene calls are TRBV4-2 and TRBJ2-7, with D possibly matching TRBD1 (5 bases). The CDR3 sequence is 14 residues long. V lost 2 bases and J lost 3, with 11 bases in between. Germline CDR1 reads LGHNA; CDR2 reads YNFKEQ. The DNA for the CDR3 is TGTGCCAGCAGCCAAACAGAGGACATCTACGAGCAGTACTTC. Its translation is CASSQTEDIYEQYF.

The sample holds many counts of this clonotype. The rearrangement links TRBV7-2 to TRBJ2-3; perhaps TRBD2 as D (7 bases). V lost 10 bases and J lost 7, with 21 bases in between. CDR1 and CDR2 (germline): SGHTA, FQGNSA. The CDR3 consists of 14 residues. CDR3 DNA: TGTGCCACCCAATGGAGGGGGGGCTTAAATACGCAGTATTTT. Its protein product is CATQWRGGLNTQYF.

This clonotype was picked up many times. The rearrangement joins TRBV12-5 to TRBJ2-7; no clear D gene. Germline V gene sequence: CDR1 LGHNT, CDR2 FRNRAP. This CDR3 has 12 residues. V shed 2 bases and J shed 0 bases, with 2 bases lying between them. As DNA, the CDR3 is TGTGCTAGTGGTTTGAACTCCTACGAGCAGTACTTC. This encodes CASGLNSYEQYF.